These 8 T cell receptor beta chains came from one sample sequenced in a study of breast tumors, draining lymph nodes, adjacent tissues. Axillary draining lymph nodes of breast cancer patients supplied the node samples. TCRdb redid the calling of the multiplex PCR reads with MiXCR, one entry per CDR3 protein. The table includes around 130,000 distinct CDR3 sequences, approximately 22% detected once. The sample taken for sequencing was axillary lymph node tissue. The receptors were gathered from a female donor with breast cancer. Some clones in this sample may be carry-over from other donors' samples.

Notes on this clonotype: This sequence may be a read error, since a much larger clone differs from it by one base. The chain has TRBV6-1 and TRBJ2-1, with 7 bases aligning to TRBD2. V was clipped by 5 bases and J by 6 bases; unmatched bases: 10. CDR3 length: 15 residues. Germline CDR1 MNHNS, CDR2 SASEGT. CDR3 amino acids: CASSRSGPTFNEQFF. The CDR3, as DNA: TGTGCCAGCAGTCGTAGCGGGCCCACGTTCAATGAGCAGTTCTTC.

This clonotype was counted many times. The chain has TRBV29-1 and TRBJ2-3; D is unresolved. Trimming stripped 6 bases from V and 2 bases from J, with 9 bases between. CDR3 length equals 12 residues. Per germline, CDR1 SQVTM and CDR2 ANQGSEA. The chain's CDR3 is CSVFGPTDTQYF. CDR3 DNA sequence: TGCAGCGTCTTCGGTCCCACAGATACGCAGTATTTT.

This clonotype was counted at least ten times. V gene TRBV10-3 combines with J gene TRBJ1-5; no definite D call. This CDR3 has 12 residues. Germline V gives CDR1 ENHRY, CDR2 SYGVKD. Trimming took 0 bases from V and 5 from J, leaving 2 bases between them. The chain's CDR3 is CAISESDQPQHF. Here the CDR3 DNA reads TGTGCCATCAGTGAGTCCGATCAGCCCCAGCATTTT.

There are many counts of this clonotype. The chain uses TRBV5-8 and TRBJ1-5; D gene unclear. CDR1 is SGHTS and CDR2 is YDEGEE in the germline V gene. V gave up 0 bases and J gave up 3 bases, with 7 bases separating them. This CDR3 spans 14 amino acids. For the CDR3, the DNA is TGTGCCAGCAGCTTGGGACGGAACAATCAGCCCCAGCATTTT. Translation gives CASSLGRNNQPQHF.

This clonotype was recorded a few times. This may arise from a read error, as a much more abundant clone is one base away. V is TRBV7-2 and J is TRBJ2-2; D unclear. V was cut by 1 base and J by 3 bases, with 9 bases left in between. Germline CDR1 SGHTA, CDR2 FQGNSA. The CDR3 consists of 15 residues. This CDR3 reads CASSLVASDTGELFF. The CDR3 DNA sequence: TGTGCCAGCAGCTTAGTAGCTTCGGACACCGGGGAGCTGTTTTTT.

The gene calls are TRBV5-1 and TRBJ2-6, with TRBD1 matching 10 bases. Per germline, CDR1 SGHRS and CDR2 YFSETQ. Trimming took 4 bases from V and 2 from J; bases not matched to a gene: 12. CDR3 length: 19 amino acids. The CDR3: CASSPPGTGANPGANVLTF. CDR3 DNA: TGCGCCAGCAGCCCACCGGGGACAGGGGCAAACCCTGGGGCCAACGTCCTGACTTTC.

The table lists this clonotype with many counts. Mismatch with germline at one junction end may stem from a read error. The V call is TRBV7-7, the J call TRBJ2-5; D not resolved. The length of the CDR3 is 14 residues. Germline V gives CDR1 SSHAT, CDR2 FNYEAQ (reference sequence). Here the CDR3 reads CASSFGLGGETQYF. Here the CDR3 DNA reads TGTGCTAGCAGCTTCGGGCTCGGTGGAGAGACCCAGTACTTC. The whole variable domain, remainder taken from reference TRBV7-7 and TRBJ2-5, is GAGVSQSPRYKVTKRGQDVTLRCDPISSHATLYWYQQALGQGPEFLTYFNYEAQPDKSGLPSDRFSAERPEGSISTLTIQRTEQRDSAMYRCASSFGLGGETQYFGPGTRLLVL.

CDR3 DNA sequence: TGCAGTGCGATAGAGGGACGGGGAAACAGGCCCCACGAGCAGTACTTC. It translates to CSAIEGRGNRPHEQYF. The chain employs TRBV20-1 and TRBJ2-7; D tentatively reads TRBD1 or TRBD2 (5 bases each). V lost 6 bases and J 5 bases, leaving 26 bases between the germline ends. This CDR3 has 16 amino acids. Looked up from germline, CDR1 is DFQATT and CDR2 is SNEGSKA (reference sequence).